The 2 T cell receptor beta chains below all came from one sample that was sequenced in a study of vaccination effects on CD4 cells after COVID-19. CD4+ T cell isolation took place after approximately ten days of culture. The cohort was immunized with two doses of either the BNT162b2 or mRNA-1273 vaccine. For these TCRs, the target antigens are not known. Sequencing used immunoSEQ multiplex PCR; TCRdb keeps in-frame clones, though not all of them. In the table there are 40,000 to 50,000 clones, around 70% of which are singletons. The material was CD4+ T cells from PBMCs cultured without peptide, obtained after COVID-19 vaccination. The receptors were sampled from a human donor who received a COVID-19 vaccine.

The genes are TRBV2 and TRBJ2-7; D gene unclear. Per germline, CDR1 SNHLY and CDR2 FYNNEI. V was cut by 0 bases and J by 11 bases, with 11 bases left in between. The CDR3 contains 12 residues. CDR3 loop: CASSEAQATEYF. The DNA of the CDR3 is TGTGCCAGCAGTGAAGCGCAAGCGACGGAGTACTTC.

Only a few counts were recorded for this clone. The V gene is TRBV5-1, the J gene TRBJ2-7, with a possible D match to TRBD2 (5 bases). V gave up 1 base and J gave up 5 bases, with 7 bases separating them. CDR3 size: 12 residues. CDR1 is SGHRS and CDR2 is YFSETQ in the germline V gene. CDR3 protein: CASSLSTNEQYF. The CDR3 DNA follows: TGCGCCAGCAGCTTGTCGACTAACGAGCAGTACTTC.